This note documents a single T cell receptor (beta chain) sequence. This table comes from immunoSEQ multiplex PCR, and its TCRdb copy is limited to in-frame clones, with some not included. The sample has around 88,000 clones; about 88% are singletons. The sample is drawn from a study of blood T cell repertoires in COVID-19. The germline V gene encodes CDR1 KGHSH and CDR2 LQKENI. V lost 3 bases and J 0 bases, leaving 11 bases between the germline ends. The CDR3 covers 16 residues. The chain carries TRBV18 and TRBJ1-4, with TRBD1 as a possible D gene (5 bases). The sequence was collected from a woman of 80 years or more with acute or convalescent COVID-19. The specimen was peripheral blood. This CDR3 is CASSPRQTATNEKLFF. In DNA form, the CDR3 reads TGTGCCAGCTCACCTCGACAGACAGCAACTAATGAAAAACTGTTTTTT.